These 15 T cell receptor beta chains were all obtained from the same sample, sequenced in a study of T cell responses to AZD1222 COVID-19 vaccine. Method: immunoSEQ multiplex PCR; TCRdb's copy keeps in-frame clones and lacks some. This sample has 70,000 to 95,000 clones, with around 90% found just once. The sequenced sample was peripheral blood, obtained on day 0 of AZD1222 vaccination. The receptor set was obtained from an adult in good health.

The genes are TRBV5-4 and TRBJ2-5; 13 positions agree with TRBD2. Germline CDR1 SGHNT, CDR2 YYREEE (reference sequence). V gave up 4 bases and J gave up 2 bases; unmatched junction bases: 5. The CDR3 consists of 16 residues. The CDR3 reads CASSTGLAGVQETQYF. The CDR3 DNA reads TGTGCCAGCAGCACCGGACTAGCGGGAGTTCAAGAGACCCAGTACTTC.

J is TRBJ1-5 and V is TRBV2; D is undetermined. Trimming stripped 3 bases from V and 0 bases from J, with 9 bases between. The CDR3 covers 15 residues. CDR1 SNHLY and CDR2 FYNNEI come from the germline V gene. The CDR3 DNA reads TGTGCCAGCAGTGATTCGGGTTATAGCAATCAGCCCCAGCATTTT. This encodes CASSDSGYSNQPQHF.

V is TRBV5-1 and J is TRBJ1-6, with D possibly TRBD1 on 5 matching bases. The CDR3 has 17 amino acids. V was trimmed by 3 bases and J by 7 bases, leaving 20 bases between them. Germline V lookup: CDR1 SGHRS, CDR2 YFSETQ. CDR3 amino acids: CASSSGGWGSRNSPLHF. The CDR3 nucleotides are TGCGCCAGCAGCTCCGGGGGGTGGGGCAGTAGAAATTCACCCCTCCACTTT.

The rearrangement links TRBV9 to TRBJ1-6; 9 positions agree with TRBD1. The junction had 8 bases not matched to a gene; V was cut back by 0 bases and J by 4 bases. Germline CDR1 reads SGDLS; CDR2 reads YYNGEE. The CDR3 length is 18 residues. Here the CDR3 DNA reads TGTGCCAGCAGCGTAGATATCGGTGACAGGGGGTATAATTCACCCCTCCACTTT. Translated, it gives CASSVDIGDRGYNSPLHF.

The chain links TRBV2 to TRBJ2-1, with no clear D. CDR1 and CDR2 (germline): SNHLY, FYNNEI. The CDR3 consists of 15 residues. Trimming shortened V by 2 bases and J by 4 bases, and 12 bases separated the two germline ends. In DNA, the CDR3 is TGTGCCAGCAGTGAATTGCAGGCCCCATACAATGAGCAGTTCTTC. Translating gives CASSELQAPYNEQFF.

This chain connects TRBV11-3 to TRBJ2-4; TRBD2 is a possible D gene (5 bases). Germline V gives CDR1 SGHNT, CDR2 YENEEA. The V and J ends lost 1 base and 5 bases respectively, with 9 bases between them. The CDR3 spans 14 residues. The CDR3 DNA reads as TGTGCCAGCAGCTTAGCGTTCGGGGAAAACATTCAGTACTTC. Protein: CASSLAFGENIQYF.

The CDR3 bases are TGTGCCAGCAGCCCCCGGGGTGCCTATGGCTACACCTTC. Translated, it gives CASSPRGAYGYTF. The genes are TRBV16 and TRBJ1-2; the D is unclear. This CDR3 is 13 amino acids long. With 4 bases removed from V and 4 bases from J, the gap between germline ends came to 10 bases. Looked up from germline, CDR1 is KGHSY and CDR2 is FQNENV.

The chain links TRBV7-3 to TRBJ2-1, with 12 bases fitting TRBD1. The CDR3 is 15 amino acids. Germline values: CDR1 SGHTA, CDR2 FQGTGA. The V segment lost 5 bases and the J segment 10 bases; nucleotides outside the gene matches: 9. The DNA of the CDR3 is TGTGCCAGCAGCCTTCCGGGACAGGGGGCAGGGGAGCAGTTCTTC. It yields the protein CASSLPGQGAGEQFF.

The V and J genes are TRBV11-3 and TRBJ1-6; D gene uncertain. CDR1 is SGHNT, CDR2 YENEEA, per germline. Trimming left V 3 bases short and J 7 bases short, with 13 bases between. This CDR3 is built from 15 residues. This CDR3 is CASSFSPLDNSPLHF. The CDR3 nucleotides read TGTGCCAGCAGCTTTTCCCCACTGGACAATTCACCCCTCCACTTT.

This chain connects TRBV7-3 to TRBJ1-1, with 9 bases fitting TRBD1. CDR1 and CDR2 from the germline V gene are SGHTA and FQGTGA. V shed 5 bases, J shed 7 bases, and the junction held 14 bases outside the gene matches. This CDR3 is 16 amino acids long. The CDR3 reads CASSKATGQGRGEAFF. The DNA of the CDR3 is TGTGCCAGCAGCAAAGCGACGGGACAGGGTAGAGGTGAAGCTTTCTTT.

As for this clone: Other DNA sequences in the sample encode the same CDR3. The chain links TRBV30 to TRBJ1-4; D is unclear. The length of the CDR3 is 12 residues. The germline CDR1 and CDR2 sequences are GTSNPN and SVGIG (reference sequence). Trimming stripped 0 bases from V and 8 bases from J, with 7 bases between. The CDR3 sequence is CAWSVLREKLFF. The CDR3 DNA is TGTGCCTGGAGTGTACTAAGGGAAAAACTGTTTTTT.

The chain links TRBV6-1 to TRBJ1-5, with 7 bases aligning to TRBD1. The CDR3 has 15 residues. The V gene end was trimmed by 5 bases and the J gene end by 2 bases; junction bases not matched to a gene: 6. Germline-derived CDR1 and CDR2 are MNHNS and SASEGT. CDR3: CASSKNRGGNQPQHF. In DNA form, the CDR3 reads TGTGCCAGCAGTAAAAACAGGGGCGGCAATCAGCCCCAGCATTTT.

The rearrangement uses TRBV7-8 and TRBJ1-3; no definite D call. V lost 1 base and J lost 0, with 10 bases in between. CDR3 length: 16 amino acids. The V gene's germline CDR1 is SGHVS and CDR2 FQNEAQ. Here the CDR3 DNA reads TGTGCCAGCAGCTTAGTAGTATCCAGCTCTGGAAACACCATATATTTT. Residues: CASSLVVSSSGNTIYF. Complete variable domain (other parts from reference TRBV7-8 and TRBJ1-3): GAGVSQSPRYKVAKRGQDVALRCDPISGHVSLFWYQQALGQGPEFLTYFQNEAQLDKSGLPSDRFFAERPEGSVSTLKIQRTQQEDSAVYLCASSLVVSSSGNTIYFGEGSWLTVV.

The chain combines TRBV20-1 with TRBJ2-3; possibly TRBD2 for D (5 bases). Per germline, CDR1 DFQATT and CDR2 SNEGSKA (reference sequence). Trimming stripped 6 bases from V and 0 bases from J, with 10 bases between. The CDR3 totals 13 residues. The CDR3 region is CSASTGSTDTQYF. In DNA form, the CDR3 reads TGCAGTGCCAGTACGGGGAGCACAGATACGCAGTATTTT.

About this clone: This sample also contains other DNA sequences that code for the same CDR3. The rearrangement links TRBV3-1 (or the pseudogene TRBV3-2) to TRBJ1-2; D is unclear. Looked up from germline, CDR1 is LGHDT and CDR2 is YNNKEL (reference sequence). V was shortened by 1 base and J by 8 bases, with 5 bases between the two germline ends. The CDR3 has 11 amino acids. The CDR3 sequence is CASSQGAGYTF. The CDR3, as DNA: TGTGCCAGCAGCCAAGGTGCCGGCTACACCTTC.